This TCR beta chain is from a study of blood T cell repertoires in COVID-19. Overall study: T cells, B-cell-depleted T cells, or PBMCs supplied cDNA or gDNA.

Trimming pared 1 base from V and 5 bases from J, leaving 5 bases between. The length of the CDR3 is 13 residues. Per the germline V gene, CDR1 is SGHTA and CDR2 is FQGNSA. Assay used: immunoSEQ multiplex PCR; TCRdb lists only in-frame clones, some missing. This table holds under 150,000 clones, 65% to 80% found once. The sample consisted of peripheral blood. The chain uses TRBV7-2 and TRBJ2-2; no firm D call. This clonotype was sampled from a man aged 55 to 69 with acute or convalescent COVID-19. The CDR3 is CASSLDGTGELFF. The CDR3 nucleotides read TGTGCCAGCAGCTTAGACGGGACCGGGGAGCTGTTTTTT.